The 5 T cell receptor beta chains listed next were all sequenced from one sample in a study of cytomegalovirus exposure and HLA in healthy donors. Primers for the PCR totalled 60 Vbeta and 13 Jbeta. The table came from immunoSEQ multiplex PCR; TCRdb's copy has only in-frame clones and leaves some out. The table records 65,000 to 70,000 clones, about 70% of them present only once. The source material was PBMCs. These TCRs come from a young woman in good health and CMV-seronegative.

This clone has only a few counts. J is TRBJ1-5 and V is TRBV5-1, with D maybe TRBD1 (5 bases). This CDR3 region has 19 residues. The V gene lost 4 bases and the J gene lost 1 base, with 24 bases spanning the gap. Germline V gene data show CDR1 as SGHRS and CDR2 as YFSETQ. This CDR3 is CASSPSGRRLTPSNQPQHF. The CDR3 DNA reads TGCGCCAGCAGCCCCTCAGGGAGGCGGTTGACACCCAGCAATCAGCCCCAGCATTTT.

As to this clone: This CDR3 is also generated by other DNA sequences in the sample. V is TRBV2 and J is TRBJ1-6; 11 nucleotides agree with TRBD1. Germline lookup yields CDR1 SNHLY and CDR2 FYNNEI. The J segment lost 9 bases and the V segment lost 8 bases, leaving 3 bases of the junction unmatched. The CDR3 runs to 13 residues. In DNA form, the CDR3 reads TGTGCCAGCGGGGGACAGGGGGGTTCACCCCTCCACTTT. Protein: CASGGQGGSPLHF.

The rearrangement joins TRBV28 to TRBJ1-1, with D maybe TRBD1 (5 bases). Trimming left V 3 bases short and J 1 base short, with 12 bases between. The CDR3 sequence is 15 residues long. CDR1 is MDHEN and CDR2 is SYDVKM in the germline V gene. The CDR3, as DNA: TGTGCCAGCAGTTTGTGGGGCAGTCGGAACACTGAAGCTTTCTTT. Amino acids: CASSLWGSRNTEAFF. The full variable domain, its missing parts supplied by reference TRBV28 and TRBJ1-1, is DVKVTQSSRYLVKRTGEKVFLECVQDMDHENMFWYRQDPGLGLRLIYFSYDVKMKEKGDIPEGYSVSREKKERFSLILESASTNQTSMYLCASSLWGSRNTEAFFGQGTRLTVV.

On this clone: One end of the junction is discordant with germline, which a read error may explain. This rearrangement joins TRBV6-1 to TRBJ2-1; 11 bases map to TRBD2. The CDR3 contains 16 residues. CDR1 is MNHNS, CDR2 SASEGT, per germline. This CDR3 is CASSVLAGEIYNEQFF. The DNA of the CDR3 is TGCGCCAGCAGTGTACTAGCGGGAGAAATCTACAATGAGCAGTTCTTC.

This clone appeared once. The chain combines TRBV5-1 with TRBJ1-6, with D maybe TRBD1 (5 bases). Trimming pared 0 bases from V and 7 bases from J, leaving 14 bases between. This CDR3 has 16 residues. CDR1 and CDR2 (germline): SGHRS, YFSETQ. The CDR3 DNA follows: TGCGCCAGCAGCTTGGAGTCGGGGGTCATAAATTCACCCCTCCACTTT. Protein product: CASSLESGVINSPLHF. Full variable domain (outside the CDR3, taken from reference TRBV5-1 and TRBJ1-6): KAGVTQTPRYLIKTRGQQVTLSCSPISGHRSVSWYQQTPGQGLQFLFEYFSETQRNKGNFPGRFSGRQFSNSRSEMNVSTLELGDSALYLCASSLESGVINSPLHFGNGTRLTVT.